The 4 T cell receptor beta chains listed next were all sequenced from one sample in a study of monozygotic twins with inflammatory bowel disease. No DNA is given; TCRdb re-called the 5' RACE reads and lists each CDR3 protein once. The repertoire table contains over 200,000 distinct CDR3 sequences. The specimen sequenced was blood. These receptors were collected from a human donor with ulcerative colitis or Crohn's disease, or a healthy co-twin of an affected twin (not recorded which).

This chain joins TRBV7-6 and TRBJ1-5. Germline CDR1 SGHVS, CDR2 FNYEAQ. The CDR3 is made up of 13 amino acids. CDR3 sequence reads: CASSLATGQPQHF.

The genes are TRBV4-1 and TRBJ2-7; TCRdb indicates TRBD2, and absent DNA this call remains unverified. The CDR3 sequence is 16 residues long. Germline V gene sequence: CDR1 MGHRA, CDR2 YSYEKL. CDR3 residues: CASSQDLGDFSYEQYF.

This sequence joins TRBV20-1 and TRBJ2-1; TCRdb returns TRBD2, unconfirmable since there is no DNA. The CDR3 is 14 residues long. The V gene's germline CDR1 is DFQATT and CDR2 SNEGSKA (reference sequence). This CDR3 is CSAIGLAGTYEQFF.

The J gene is TRBJ1-4, the V gene TRBV3-1; lacking DNA, the TRBD1 call made by TCRdb goes unchecked. This CDR3 has 16 amino acids. CDR1 and CDR2 (germline): LGHDT, YNNKEL (reference sequence). The CDR3 reads CASSHSSGTGGEKLFF.